This TCR beta chain originates from a study of shared clonotypes between healthy human individuals. The germline CDR1 and CDR2 sequences are SGHAT and FQNNGV. The CDR3 loop spans 15 amino acids. V gave up 1 base and J gave up 0 bases, with 10 bases separating them. The assay was immunoSEQ multiplex PCR, and TCRdb's table has in-frame clones only and misses some. Of over a million clones listed, approximately 98% are singletons. None of the donors, who were healthy HIV-negative adults, had recently had acute infections or vaccinations. Sequencing used naive CD4+ T cells sorted from blood. Subset given: CD45RA+ positively selected. The V gene is TRBV11-2, the J gene TRBJ2-7; TRBD1 is a possible D gene (5 bases). The TCR sequence derives from a man aged 30-40 years in good health. The CDR3 region has the DNA TGTGCCAGCAGCTTAGTGCAGGGAAGCTCCTACGAGCAGTACTTC. Its translation: CASSLVQGSSYEQYF.